These 3 T cell receptor beta chains were sequenced from one sample in a study of CD8 T cells in ankylosing spondylitis. Study conclusions and caveats: One TCR beta motif, made up of several highly homologous variants, appeared characteristic of ankylosing spondylitis blood.

One entry per CDR3 protein results from TCRdb running MiXCR on the 5' RACE reads. This sample carries roughly 300,000 distinct CDR3 sequences, roughly 8% of them seen once, and the ten largest clones take more than 12%. These receptors lack a known antigen. Material for sequencing was blood, either unsorted or a sorted T cell fraction (not recorded which). The receptors were sampled from a male donor with ankylosing spondylitis.

This clonotype was picked up a small number of times. V and J are TRBV29-1 and TRBJ2-3, with D hard to call. This CDR3 spans 13 amino acids. Germline CDR1 is SQVTM and CDR2 is ANQGSEA. V shed 3 bases and J shed 4 bases, with 11 bases lying between them. CDR3 coding DNA: TGCAGCGTTGAGGTCGTCCGTCCAGATACGCAGTATTTT. Its protein product is CSVEVVRPDTQYF.

This clonotype has only a few counts. The chain recombines TRBV7-8 with TRBJ2-7; 7 bases fit TRBD2. This CDR3 has 14 amino acids. Germline V lookup: CDR1 SGHVS, CDR2 FQNEAQ. V shed 5 bases and J 3 bases; nucleotides not matched to a gene: 7. The CDR3 sequence is CASSRDGGFYEQYF. The CDR3 DNA reads TGTGCCAGCAGCCGGGACGGGGGGTTCTACGAGCAGTACTTC.

This chain links TRBV10-3 with TRBJ2-7; 10 bases match TRBD2. This CDR3 is 17 amino acids long. Germline assignment: CDR1 ENHRY and CDR2 SYGVKD. V was pared by 6 bases and J by 0 bases, with 11 bases of the junction left unmatched. DNA of the CDR3: TGTGCCATCAGGGGGACTAGCGCGTCATTTAGCTCCTACGAGCAGTACTTC. Protein product: CAIRGTSASFSSYEQYF.